This T cell receptor (beta chain) was sequenced for a study of cytomegalovirus exposure and HLA in healthy donors. Germline V gives CDR1 LNHNV, CDR2 YYDKDF (reference sequence). This CDR3 region has 18 residues. Trimming took off 0 bases at V and 3 bases at J, with 20 bases between the two ends. The PCR made use of 60 Vbeta and 13 Jbeta primers. Sequenced by immunoSEQ multiplex PCR; TCRdb stores in-frame clones only, minus some. Found here are around 140,000 clones, approximately 60% of them singletons; the top ten hold less than 2.5%. Study observations and caveats: Within an earlier analysis, most TCR beta V segments proved productive either about 87% or about 30% of the time.

As to this clone: Its antigen is unknown.

The chain carries TRBV15 and TRBJ1-1, with D possibly TRBD1 on 6 matching bases. The specimen was PBMCs. This clonotype was sampled from a woman aged 40 to 55 in good health and CMV-seronegative. CDR3 residues: CATSRDPQGRGKDTEAFF. The CDR3 region has the DNA TGTGCCACCAGCAGAGATCCACAGGGCCGGGGTAAGGACACTGAAGCTTTCTTT.